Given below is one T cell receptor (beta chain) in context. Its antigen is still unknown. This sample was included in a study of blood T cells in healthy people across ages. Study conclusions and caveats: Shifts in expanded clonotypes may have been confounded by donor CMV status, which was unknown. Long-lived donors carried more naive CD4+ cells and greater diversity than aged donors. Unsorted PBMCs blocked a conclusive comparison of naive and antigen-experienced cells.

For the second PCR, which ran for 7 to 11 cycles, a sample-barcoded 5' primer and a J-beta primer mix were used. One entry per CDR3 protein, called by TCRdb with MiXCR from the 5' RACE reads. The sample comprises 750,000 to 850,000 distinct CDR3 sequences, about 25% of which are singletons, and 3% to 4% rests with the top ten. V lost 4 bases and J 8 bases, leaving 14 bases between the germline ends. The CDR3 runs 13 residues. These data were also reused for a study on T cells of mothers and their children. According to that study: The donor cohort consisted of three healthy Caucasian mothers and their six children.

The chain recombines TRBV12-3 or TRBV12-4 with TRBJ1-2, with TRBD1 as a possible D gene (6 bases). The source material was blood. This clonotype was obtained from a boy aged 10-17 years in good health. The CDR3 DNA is TGTGCCAGCAGTTCCACAGGGACTATGGGCTACACCTTC. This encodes CASSSTGTMGYTF.